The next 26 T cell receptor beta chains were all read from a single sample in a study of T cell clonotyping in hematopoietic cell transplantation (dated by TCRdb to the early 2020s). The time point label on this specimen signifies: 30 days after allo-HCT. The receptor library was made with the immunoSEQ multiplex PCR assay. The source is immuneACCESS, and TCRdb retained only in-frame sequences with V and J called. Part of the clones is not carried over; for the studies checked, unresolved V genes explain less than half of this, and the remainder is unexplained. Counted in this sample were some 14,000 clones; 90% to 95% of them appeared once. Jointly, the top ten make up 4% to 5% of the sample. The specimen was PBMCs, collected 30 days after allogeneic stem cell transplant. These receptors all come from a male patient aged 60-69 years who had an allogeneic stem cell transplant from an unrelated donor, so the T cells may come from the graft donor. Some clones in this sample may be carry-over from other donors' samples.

The CDR3 here is CASSLAQITDTQYF. DNA for the CDR3: TGTGCCAGCAGCTTAGCCCAGATCACAGATACGCAGTATTTT. This rearrangement joins TRBV7-6 to TRBJ2-3; D not resolved. The V end was cut by 0 bases, the J end by 2 bases, with 6 bases between. The CDR3 runs to 14 residues. Germline CDR1 is SGHVS and CDR2 is FNYEAQ.

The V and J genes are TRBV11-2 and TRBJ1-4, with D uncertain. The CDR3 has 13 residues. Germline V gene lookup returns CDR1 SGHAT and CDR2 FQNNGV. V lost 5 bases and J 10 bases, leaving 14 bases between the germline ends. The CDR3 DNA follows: TGTGCCAGCAGCACCCGGTCGGAGGCAAAACTGTTTTTT. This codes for CASSTRSEAKLFF.

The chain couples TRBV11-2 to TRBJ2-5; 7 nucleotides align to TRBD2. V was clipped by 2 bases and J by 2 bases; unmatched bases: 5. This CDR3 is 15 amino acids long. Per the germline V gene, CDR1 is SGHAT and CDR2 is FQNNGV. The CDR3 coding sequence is TGTGCCAGCAGCTTAAATAGCGGGTCTCAAGAGACCCAGTACTTC. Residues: CASSLNSGSQETQYF.

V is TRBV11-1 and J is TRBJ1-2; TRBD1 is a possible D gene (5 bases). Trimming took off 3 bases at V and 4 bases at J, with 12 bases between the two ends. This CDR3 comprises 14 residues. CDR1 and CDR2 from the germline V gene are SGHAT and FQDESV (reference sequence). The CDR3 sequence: CASSFHERGYGYTF. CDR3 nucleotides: TGTGCCAGCAGCTTTCATGAGAGGGGCTATGGCTACACCTTC.

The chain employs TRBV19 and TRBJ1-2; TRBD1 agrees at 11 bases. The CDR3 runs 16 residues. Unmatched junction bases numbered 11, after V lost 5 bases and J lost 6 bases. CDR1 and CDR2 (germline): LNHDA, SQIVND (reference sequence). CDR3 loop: CASSPRFGTGGNGYTF. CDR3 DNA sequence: TGTGCCAGTAGTCCGAGGTTCGGGACAGGGGGGAATGGCTACACCTTC.

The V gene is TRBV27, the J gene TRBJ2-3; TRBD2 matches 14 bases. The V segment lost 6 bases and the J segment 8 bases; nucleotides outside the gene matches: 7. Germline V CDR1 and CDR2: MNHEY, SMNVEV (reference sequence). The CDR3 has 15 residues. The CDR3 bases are TGTGCCAGCAGCCCGGGACTAGCGGGAGTCAGTACGCAGTATTTT. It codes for CASSPGLAGVSTQYF.

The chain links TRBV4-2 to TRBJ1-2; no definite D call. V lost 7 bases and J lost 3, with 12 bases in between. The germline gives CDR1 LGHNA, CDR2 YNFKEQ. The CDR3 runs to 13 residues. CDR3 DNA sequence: TGTGCCAGCACGAATTATATCGACTATGGCTACACCTTC. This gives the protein CASTNYIDYGYTF.

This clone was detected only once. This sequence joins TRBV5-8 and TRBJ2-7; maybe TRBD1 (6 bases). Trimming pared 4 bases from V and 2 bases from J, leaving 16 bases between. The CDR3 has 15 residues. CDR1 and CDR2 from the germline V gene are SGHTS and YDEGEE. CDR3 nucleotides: TGTGCCAGCAGCGTTCACAGGGTAAATACCTACGAGCAGTACTTC. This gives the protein CASSVHRVNTYEQYF. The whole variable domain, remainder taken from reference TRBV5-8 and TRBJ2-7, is EAGVTQSPTHLIKTRGQQATLRCSPISGHTSVYWYQQALGLGLQFLLWYDEGEERNRGNFPPRFSGRQFPNYSSELNVNALELEDSALYLCASSVHRVNTYEQYFGPGTRLTVT.

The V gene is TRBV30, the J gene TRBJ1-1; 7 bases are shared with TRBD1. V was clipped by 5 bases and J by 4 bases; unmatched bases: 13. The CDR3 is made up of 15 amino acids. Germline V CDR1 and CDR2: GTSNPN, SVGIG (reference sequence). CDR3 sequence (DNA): TGTGCCTGGTCGCAACAATCCAGGGGGAGCACTGAAGCTTTCTTT. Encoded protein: CAWSQQSRGSTEAFF.

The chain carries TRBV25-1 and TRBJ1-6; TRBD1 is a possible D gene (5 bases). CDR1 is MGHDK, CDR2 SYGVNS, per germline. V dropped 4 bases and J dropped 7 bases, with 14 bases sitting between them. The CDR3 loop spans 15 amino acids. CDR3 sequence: CASSAQGGFNSPLHF. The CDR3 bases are TGTGCCAGCAGTGCCCAGGGAGGGTTCAATTCACCCCTCCACTTT.

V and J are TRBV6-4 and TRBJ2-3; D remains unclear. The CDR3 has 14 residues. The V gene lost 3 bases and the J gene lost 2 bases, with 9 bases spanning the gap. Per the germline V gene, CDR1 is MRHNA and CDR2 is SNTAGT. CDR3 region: CASSERSTTDTQYF. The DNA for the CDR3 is TGTGCCAGCAGTGAGAGGTCTACCACAGATACGCAGTATTTT.

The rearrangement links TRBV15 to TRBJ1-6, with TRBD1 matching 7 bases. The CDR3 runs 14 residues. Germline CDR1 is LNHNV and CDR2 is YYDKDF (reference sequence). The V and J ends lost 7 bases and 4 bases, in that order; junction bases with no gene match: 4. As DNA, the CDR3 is TGTGCCACCAAAGAGGGACAGTATAATTCACCCCTCCACTTT. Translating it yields CATKEGQYNSPLHF.

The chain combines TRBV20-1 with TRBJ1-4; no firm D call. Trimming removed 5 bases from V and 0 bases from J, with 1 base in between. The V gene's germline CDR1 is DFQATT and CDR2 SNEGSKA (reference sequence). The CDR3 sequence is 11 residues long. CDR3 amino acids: CSASTNEKLFF. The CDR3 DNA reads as TGCAGTGCTTCAACTAATGAAAAACTGTTTTTT.

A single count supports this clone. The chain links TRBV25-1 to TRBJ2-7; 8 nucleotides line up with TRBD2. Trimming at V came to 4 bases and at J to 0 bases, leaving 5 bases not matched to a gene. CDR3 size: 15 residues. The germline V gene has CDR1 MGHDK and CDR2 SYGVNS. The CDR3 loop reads CASSGGAGASYEQYF. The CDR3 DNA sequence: TGTGCCAGCAGTGGCGGAGCGGGGGCCTCCTACGAGCAGTACTTC.

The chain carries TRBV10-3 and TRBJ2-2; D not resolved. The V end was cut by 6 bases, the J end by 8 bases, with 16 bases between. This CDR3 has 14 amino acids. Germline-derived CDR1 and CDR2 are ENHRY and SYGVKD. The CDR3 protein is CAISGGTSVGELFF. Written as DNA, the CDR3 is TGTGCCATCAGCGGCGGCACCTCAGTGGGGGAGCTGTTTTTT.

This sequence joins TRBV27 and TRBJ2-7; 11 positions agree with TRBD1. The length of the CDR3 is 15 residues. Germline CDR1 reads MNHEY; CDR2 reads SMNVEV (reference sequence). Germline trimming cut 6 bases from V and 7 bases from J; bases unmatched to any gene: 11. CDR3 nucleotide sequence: TGTGCCAGCAGCACGCAGGGACAGGGGGTTGGGGAGCAGTACTTC. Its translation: CASSTQGQGVGEQYF.

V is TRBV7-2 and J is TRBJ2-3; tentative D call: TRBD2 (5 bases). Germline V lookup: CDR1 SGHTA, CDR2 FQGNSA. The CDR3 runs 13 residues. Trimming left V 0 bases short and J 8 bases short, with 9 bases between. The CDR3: CASSLAGSGTQYF. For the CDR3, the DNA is TGTGCCAGCAGCTTAGCGGGGAGCGGTACGCAGTATTTT.

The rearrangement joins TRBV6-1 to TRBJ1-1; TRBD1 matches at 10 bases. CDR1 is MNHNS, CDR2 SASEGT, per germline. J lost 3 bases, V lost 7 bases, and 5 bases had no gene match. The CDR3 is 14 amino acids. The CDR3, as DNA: TGTGCCAGCACTTTAGGGACAGGGGACACTGAAGCTTTCTTT. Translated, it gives CASTLGTGDTEAFF.

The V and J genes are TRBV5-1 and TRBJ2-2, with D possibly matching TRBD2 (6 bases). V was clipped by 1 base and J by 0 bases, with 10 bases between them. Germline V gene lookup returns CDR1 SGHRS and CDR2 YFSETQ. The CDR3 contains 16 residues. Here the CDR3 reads CASSLRRGSNTGELFF. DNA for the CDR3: TGCGCCAGCAGCTTGAGGCGGGGTTCGAACACCGGGGAGCTGTTTTTT.

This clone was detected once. The CDR3 bases are TGCGCCAGCAGCCGTCAGGGCGGACACTATGGCTACACCTTC. Its translation is CASSRQGGHYGYTF. J is TRBJ1-2 and V is TRBV4-1; the D gene is possibly TRBD1 (5 bases). Trimming took 4 bases from V and 3 from J, leaving 12 bases between them. CDR1 is MGHRA, CDR2 YSYEKL, per germline. CDR3 size: 14 residues.

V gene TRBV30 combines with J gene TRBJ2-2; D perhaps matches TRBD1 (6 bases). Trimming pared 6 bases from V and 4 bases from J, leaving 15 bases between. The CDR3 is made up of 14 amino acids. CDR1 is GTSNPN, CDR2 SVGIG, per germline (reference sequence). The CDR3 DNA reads TGTGCCTGCCAACGGGACACCTTCACCGGGGAGCTGTTTTTT. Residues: CACQRDTFTGELFF.

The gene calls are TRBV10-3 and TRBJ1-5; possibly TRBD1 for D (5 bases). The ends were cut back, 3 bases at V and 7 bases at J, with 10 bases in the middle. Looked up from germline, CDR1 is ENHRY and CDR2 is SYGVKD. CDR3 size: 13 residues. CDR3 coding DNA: TGTGCCATCAGTGACAGGGCGGAACAGCCCCAGCATTTT. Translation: CAISDRAEQPQHF.

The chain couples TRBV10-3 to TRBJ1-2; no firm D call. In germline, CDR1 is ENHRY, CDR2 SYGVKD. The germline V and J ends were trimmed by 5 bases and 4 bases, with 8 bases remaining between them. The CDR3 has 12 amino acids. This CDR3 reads CAISRDTYGYTF. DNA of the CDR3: TGTGCCATCAGTCGGGATACCTATGGCTACACCTTC.

CDR3 sequence: CASKTVDRDGAYEQYF. In DNA, the CDR3 is TGTGCCAGCAAAACGGTAGACCGGGACGGGGCCTACGAGCAGTACTTC. V is TRBV25-1 and J is TRBJ2-7; D is perhaps TRBD1 or TRBD2 (5 bases each). This CDR3 has 16 amino acids. The V gene lost 7 bases and the J gene lost 2 bases, with 21 bases spanning the gap. CDR1 MGHDK and CDR2 SYGVNS come from the germline V gene.

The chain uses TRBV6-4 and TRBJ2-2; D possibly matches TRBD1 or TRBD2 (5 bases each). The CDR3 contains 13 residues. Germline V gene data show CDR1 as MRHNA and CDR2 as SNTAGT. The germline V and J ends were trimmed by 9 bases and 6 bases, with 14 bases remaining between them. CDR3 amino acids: CASGTGTAGELFF. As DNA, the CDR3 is TGTGCCAGTGGAACGGGGACGGCCGGGGAGCTGTTTTTT.

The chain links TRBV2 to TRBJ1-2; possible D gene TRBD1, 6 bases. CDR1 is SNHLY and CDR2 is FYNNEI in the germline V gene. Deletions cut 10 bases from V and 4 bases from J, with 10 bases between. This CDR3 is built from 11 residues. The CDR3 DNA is TGTGCCATGCGACAGGCCTATGGCTACACCTTC. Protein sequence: CAMRQAYGYTF.